Listed here are 30 T cell receptor beta chains from one sample, sequenced in a study of T-cell memory formation after mild COVID-19. A single record per CDR3 protein comes from TCRdb applying MiXCR to the 5' RACE reads. The table records about 150,000 distinct CDR3 sequences, approximately 12% of them present only once. The sequenced sample consisted of PBMCs or a T cell subset sorted from them (not recorded which). The receptor set was obtained from a man aged 18 to 30 who had mild COVID-19 (a few samples of this study predate the infection). Cell type and time point are not known.

This clonotype came up a few times. This sequence joins TRBV11-2 and TRBJ2-5; D might be TRBD2 (6 bases). V lost 4 bases and J lost 1, with 10 bases in between. This CDR3 comprises 14 residues. Germline V gene sequence: CDR1 SGHAT, CDR2 FQNNGV. CDR3: CASSSLGLQETQYF. The CDR3 region has the DNA TGTGCCAGCAGCTCTCTGGGACTCCAAGAGACCCAGTACTTC.

The chain joins TRBV7-2 to TRBJ1-1; the match to TRBD1 covers 7 bases. Per germline, CDR1 SGHTA and CDR2 FQGNSA. J gave up 3 bases and V 5 bases, and 9 bases lay outside the gene matches. The length of the CDR3 is 15 residues. Here the CDR3 reads CASSAPGTDYTEAFF. The CDR3 region has the DNA TGTGCCAGCAGCGCACCGGGGACAGATTACACTGAAGCTTTCTTT.

The rearrangement uses TRBV7-7 and TRBJ2-7, with a tentative D call TRBD1 (5 bases). This CDR3 contains 13 residues. Germline lookup yields CDR1 SSHAT and CDR2 FNYEAQ (reference sequence). The V end was cut by 1 base, the J end by 4 bases, with 8 bases between. DNA for the CDR3: TGTGCCAGCAGCTTAGGGAGACAGTACGAGCAGTACTTC. Amino acids: CASSLGRQYEQYF.

The chain employs TRBV20-1 and TRBJ1-2; possibly TRBD1 for D (5 bases). With 6 bases removed from V and 3 bases from J, the gap between germline ends came to 17 bases. The CDR3 totals 14 residues. Germline lookup yields CDR1 DFQATT and CDR2 SNEGSKA (reference sequence). CDR3 region: CSAIAAGRDYGYTF. The CDR3 DNA reads TGCAGTGCCATAGCGGCAGGGAGGGACTATGGCTACACCTTC.

This clonotype was observed a few times. The rearrangement uses TRBV20-1 and TRBJ2-3; perhaps D is TRBD1 or TRBD2 (5 bases each). This CDR3 comprises 14 residues. V was trimmed by 0 bases and J by 5 bases, leaving 12 bases between them. CDR1 is DFQATT, CDR2 SNEGSKA, per germline (reference sequence). The CDR3 here is CSARDFAGRDTQYF. The CDR3 nucleotides read TGCAGTGCTAGAGATTTTGCAGGGAGAGATACGCAGTATTTT.

There are many counts of this clonotype. The chain employs TRBV4-2 and TRBJ2-6; D gene ambiguous. CDR1 and CDR2 from the germline V gene are LGHNA and YNFKEQ. V was shortened by 8 bases and J by 0 bases, with 14 bases between the two germline ends. The CDR3 sequence is 16 residues long. CDR3 sequence reads: CASRRAFSSGANVLTF. The CDR3 coding sequence is TGTGCCAGCCGAAGGGCCTTCTCCTCTGGGGCCAACGTCCTGACTTTC.

V is TRBV7-2 and J is TRBJ2-7; no reliable D call. The germline V gene has CDR1 SGHTA and CDR2 FQGNSA. With 5 bases removed from V and 2 bases from J, the gap between germline ends came to 19 bases. CDR3 length: 16 amino acids. CDR3 sequence: CASSTRLMGSAYEQYF. For the CDR3, the DNA is TGTGCCAGCAGCACTCGCCTAATGGGGTCCGCCTACGAGCAGTACTTC.

This clonotype was seen repeatedly, ten times or more. CDR3 sequence reads: CASSGGQGAETQYF. In nucleotides, the CDR3 is TGCGCCAGCAGCGGGGGACAGGGTGCGGAGACCCAGTACTTC. This chain links TRBV5-1 with TRBJ2-5; 9 bases line up with TRBD1. The CDR3 has 14 amino acids. V shed 4 bases and J 5 bases; nucleotides not matched to a gene: 6. CDR1 is SGHRS and CDR2 is YFSETQ in the germline V gene.

Only a few counts were recorded for this clonotype. The V and J genes are TRBV7-9 and TRBJ2-1; D gene ambiguous. Germline V gives CDR1 SEHNR, CDR2 FQNEAQ (reference sequence). V lost 1 base and J 9 bases, leaving 7 bases between the germline ends. The CDR3 is 12 amino acids. The CDR3 loop reads CASSLVVSEQFF. CDR3 nucleotide sequence: TGTGCCAGCAGCTTAGTGGTGAGTGAGCAGTTCTTC.

The table lists this clonotype with a few counts. The chain is built from TRBV6-5 and TRBJ1-4, with TRBD1 matching over 7 bases. Germline trimming cut 6 bases from V and 5 bases from J; bases unmatched to any gene: 9. CDR3 size: 15 residues. Per germline, CDR1 MNHEY and CDR2 SVGAGI. CDR3 DNA sequence: TGTGCCAGCAGAGGTGCGACAGGGTCGAATGAAAAACTGTTTTTT. This translates into CASRGATGSNEKLFF.

The CDR3 here is CASSLTRRVGTGELFF. In nucleotides, the CDR3 is TGTGCCAGCAGCTTAACGCGCAGGGTGGGCACCGGGGAGCTGTTTTTT. The J gene is TRBJ2-2, the V gene TRBV7-3, with a weak D call TRBD1 (5 bases). The length of the CDR3 is 16 residues. Trimming pared 0 bases from V and 4 bases from J, leaving 12 bases between. Germline V gives CDR1 SGHTA, CDR2 FQGTGA.

This chain connects TRBV12-3 or TRBV12-4 to TRBJ2-1; 9 bases are shared with TRBD1. After removal of 6 bases from V and 9 bases from J, the junction contained 6 bases not matched to a gene. This CDR3 is 13 amino acids long. CDR3 loop: CASSQDRGSEQFF. For the CDR3, the DNA is TGTGCCAGCAGCCAGGACAGGGGTAGTGAGCAGTTCTTC.

This clonotype has a handful of counts. The chain employs TRBV28 and TRBJ2-7; D remains unclear. CDR3 length: 13 amino acids. The germline gives CDR1 MDHEN, CDR2 SYDVKM. V was trimmed by 7 bases and J by 6 bases, leaving 16 bases between them. CDR3 sequence reads: CASTTDRAGEQYV. The CDR3 DNA is TGTGCCAGCACTACCGACCGGGCCGGCGAGCAGTACGTC.

This clonotype has a handful of counts. The gene calls are TRBV4-3 and TRBJ1-1, with 8 bases lining up with TRBD1. CDR1 is LGHNA and CDR2 is YSLEER in the germline V gene. The CDR3 is 13 amino acids. The V segment lost 4 bases and the J segment 9 bases; nucleotides outside the gene matches: 7. The CDR3 DNA follows: TGCGCCAGCAGCCTACAGGGGGGGGACAAAGCTTTCTTT. Translating it yields CASSLQGGDKAFF.

A few counts support this clonotype. This rearrangement joins TRBV6-6 to TRBJ2-1; 8 positions match TRBD2. This CDR3 region has 16 residues. The V and J ends lost 4 bases and 6 bases, in that order; junction bases with no gene match: 11. The V gene's germline CDR1 is MNHNY and CDR2 SVGAGI (reference sequence). CDR3 nucleotide sequence: TGTGCCAGCAGTTCCTCGCGGGGGGCAGGGGTCAATGAGCAGTTCTTC. This sequence encodes CASSSSRGAGVNEQFF.

The CDR3 is CASRLPQTNYGYTF. In DNA, the CDR3 is TGTGCAAGTCGCTTACCCCAGACAAACTATGGCTACACCTTC. V gene TRBV12-2 combines with J gene TRBJ1-2. TRBV12-2 is a recognized pseudogene. CDR3 length equals 14 residues.

There are a few counts of this clonotype. This chain connects TRBV10-3 to TRBJ1-1; no definite D call. This CDR3 has 13 residues. The germline V gene encodes CDR1 ENHRY and CDR2 SYGVKD. Between the trimmed V and J ends, which lost 6 bases and 3 bases, there was a span of 11 bases. The CDR3 DNA sequence: TGTGCCATCAGGTCGATCGAGGACACTGAAGCTTTCTTT. It specifies CAIRSIEDTEAFF.

Here the CDR3 DNA reads TGTGCCAGCAGTTACAACCAAGGGACGCTCTATGGCTACACCTTC. Amino acids: CASSYNQGTLYGYTF. The V gene is TRBV6-5, the J gene TRBJ1-2, with a possible D match to TRBD1 (5 bases). Germline loops: CDR1 MNHEY, CDR2 SVGAGI. CDR3 size: 15 residues. The germline V and J ends were trimmed by 2 bases and 4 bases, with 14 bases remaining between them.

This clonotype was seen a handful of times. This sequence joins TRBV5-1 and TRBJ1-5; 8 bases agree with TRBD1. V lost 0 bases and J lost 7; bases outside the gene matches: 3. This CDR3 spans 14 amino acids. Germline assignment: CDR1 SGHRS and CDR2 YFSETQ. The DNA of the CDR3 is TGCGCCAGCAGCTTGGGGACAGGGTCACAGCCCCAGCATTTT. It specifies CASSLGTGSQPQHF.

The gene calls are TRBV6-4 and TRBJ2-1; D gene unclear. Germline values: CDR1 MRHNA, CDR2 SNTAGT. The CDR3 extends over 16 amino acids. The V gene lost 2 bases and the J gene lost 0 bases, with 11 bases spanning the gap. The CDR3, as DNA: TGTGCCAGCAGTGACCTATTCCGGAGCTCCTACAATGAGCAGTTCTTC. Residues: CASSDLFRSSYNEQFF.

This clonotype was counted a few times. This chain joins TRBV5-1 and TRBJ2-7; either TRBD1 or TRBD2 may supply D (5 bases each). The germline CDR1 and CDR2 sequences are SGHRS and YFSETQ. This CDR3 comprises 16 residues. Deletions cut 2 bases from V and 3 bases from J, with 18 bases between. This CDR3 is CASSFGFTGQGYEQYF. The CDR3 nucleotides are TGCGCCAGCAGCTTTGGCTTCACGGGGCAGGGCTACGAGCAGTACTTC.

V gene TRBV6-5 combines with J gene TRBJ1-2; TRBD1 matches at 11 bases. The V gene's germline CDR1 is MNHEY and CDR2 SVGAGI. The CDR3 extends over 16 amino acids. V was clipped by 4 bases and J by 0 bases; unmatched bases: 4. The CDR3 region is CASSSDRGLSNYGYTF. The CDR3 coding sequence is TGTGCCAGCAGTTCGGACAGGGGGCTATCTAACTATGGCTACACCTTC.

The V call is TRBV7-6, the J call TRBJ2-5; D may be TRBD1 or TRBD2 (5 bases each). The CDR3 is made up of 14 amino acids. Germline CDR1 and CDR2: SGHVS and FNYEAQ. Here the CDR3 reads CASSWGTGRETQYF. Here the CDR3 DNA reads TGTGCAAGCTCATGGGGGACGGGTCGAGAGACCCAGTACTTC. Based on the CDR3 plus reference TRBV7-6 and TRBJ2-5, the full variable domain is GAGVSQSPRYKVTKRGQDVALRCDPISGHVSLYWYRQALGQGPEFLTYFNYEAQQDKSGLPNDRFSAERPEGSISTLTIQRTEQRDSAMYRCASSWGTGRETQYFGPGTRLLVL.

This clonotype was seen ten or more times. The chain links TRBV10-3 to TRBJ2-3; TRBD2 might be the D (5 bases). Per germline, CDR1 ENHRY and CDR2 SYGVKD. The V end lost 0 bases, the J end lost 1 base, and 8 bases lay between the germline ends. CDR3 length: 15 residues. The CDR3: CAISESRRGTDTQYF. CDR3 DNA sequence: TGTGCCATCAGTGAGTCGAGGCGGGGCACAGATACGCAGTATTTT.

This clonotype appeared a few times. V and J are TRBV10-1 and TRBJ2-4; no firm D call. Trimming took off 3 bases at V and 3 bases at J, with 15 bases between the two ends. The CDR3 has 16 amino acids. Germline values: CDR1 WNHNN, CDR2 SYGVQD (reference sequence). As DNA, the CDR3 is TGCGCCAGCAGTGAAAACAGTAACTTGGACAAAAACATTCAGTACTTC. It encodes CASSENSNLDKNIQYF.

This chain uses TRBV18 with TRBJ2-5; D gene uncertain. Per the germline V gene, CDR1 is KGHSH and CDR2 is LQKENI. The ends were cut back, 6 bases at V and 5 bases at J, with 10 bases in the middle. This CDR3 comprises 12 residues. Here the CDR3 reads CASSRTRETQYF. CDR3 DNA sequence: TGTGCCAGCTCTCGGACGAGGGAGACCCAGTACTTC.

This clonotype was counted a few times. This chain uses TRBV28 with TRBJ2-3; 8 bases line up with TRBD2. CDR3 size: 14 residues. CDR1 is MDHEN and CDR2 is SYDVKM in the germline V gene. V dropped 10 bases and J dropped 1; count of bases not matched to a gene: 7. The CDR3 loop reads CATGGAGGTDTQYF. The DNA of the CDR3 is TGTGCCACCGGGGGGGCGGGTGGCACAGATACGCAGTATTTT. The whole variable domain, filled in from reference TRBV28 and TRBJ2-3, reads DVKVTQSSRYLVKRTGEKVFLECVQDMDHENMFWYRQDPGLGLRLIYFSYDVKMKEKGDIPEGYSVSREKKERFSLILESASTNQTSMYLCATGGAGGTDTQYFGPGTRLTVL.

The chain is built from TRBV20-1 and TRBJ1-6, with 9 bases aligning to TRBD1. The CDR3 has 15 residues. Germline CDR1 DFQATT, CDR2 SNEGSKA (reference sequence). The V gene end was trimmed by 6 bases and the J gene end by 10 bases; junction bases not matched to a gene: 13. Here the CDR3 DNA reads TGCAGTGCAACCGGGACAGGGCTCCTCTTATCACCCCTCCACTTT. Protein product: CSATGTGLLLSPLHF.

This clonotype has more than one count but fewer than ten. The rearrangement uses TRBV6-1 and TRBJ1-2, with D unclear. V was clipped by 3 bases and J by 3 bases, with 11 bases between them. This CDR3 is built from 14 residues. CDR1 and CDR2 from the germline V gene are MNHNS and SASEGT. CDR3 DNA: TGTGCCAGCAGTGATTGGGGAAGGGACTATGGCTACACCTTC. Protein: CASSDWGRDYGYTF.

This clonotype was found a few times. The chain's CDR3 is CASSFRHEQYV. The CDR3 DNA reads as TGTGCCAGCAGTTTCCGTCACGAGCAGTACGTC. The chain recombines TRBV12-3 or TRBV12-4 with TRBJ2-7; D not resolved. CDR3 length: 11 residues. V was pared by 3 bases and J by 5 bases, with 5 bases between.